This T cell receptor (beta chain) was sequenced during a study of regulatory and conventional T cells in RAG deficiency. This clone occurred once. Its antigen is currently unknown. Regulatory T cells were sorted from blood as CD4+ CD25-high CD127-low cells. Trimming shortened V by 3 bases and J by 3 bases, and 11 bases separated the two germline ends. CDR1 and CDR2 (germline): MNHEY, SMNVEV (reference sequence). The CDR3 is 14 residues long. Study results and limitations: Treg unique TCR beta sequences were approximately 95-fold fewer in Omenn syndrome and CID/AS patients than controls. In Omenn syndrome, Treg and Tconv repertoires overlapped >75%.

Generated by immunoSEQ multiplex PCR, the TCRdb table keeps only in-frame clones and is missing some. The profile shows 6,000 to 8,000 clones, around 91% of them singletons. These sequences were also reported in another study, on regulatory T cells. This second report adds: Amplification used 52 TRBV primers and 13 TRBJ primers. Patient repertoires had restricted TRB V-J pairs and skewed V and J usage, most in Tregs.

Sample: CD127- CD25+ CD4+ Tregs sorted from blood. The chain joins TRBV27 to TRBJ2-5; tentative D call: TRBD1 (6 bases). The sequence was obtained from a human donor in good health. CDR3 sequence reads: CASSFGQNKETQYF. The CDR3 DNA follows: TGTGCCAGCAGTTTTGGACAGAACAAAGAGACCCAGTACTTC.